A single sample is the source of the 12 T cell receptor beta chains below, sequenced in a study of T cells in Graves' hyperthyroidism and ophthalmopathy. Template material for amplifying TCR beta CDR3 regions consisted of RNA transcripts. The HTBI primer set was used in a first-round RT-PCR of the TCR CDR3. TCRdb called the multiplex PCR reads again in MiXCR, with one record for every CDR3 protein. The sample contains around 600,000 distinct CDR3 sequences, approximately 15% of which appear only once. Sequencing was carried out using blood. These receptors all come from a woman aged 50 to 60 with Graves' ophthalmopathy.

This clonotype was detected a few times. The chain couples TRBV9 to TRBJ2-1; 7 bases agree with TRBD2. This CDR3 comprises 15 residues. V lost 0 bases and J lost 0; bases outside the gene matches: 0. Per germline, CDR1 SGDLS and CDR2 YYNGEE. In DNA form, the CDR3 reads TGTGCCAGCAGCGTAGGGGGGGGCTCCTACAATGAGCAGTTCTTC. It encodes CASSVGGGSYNEQFF.

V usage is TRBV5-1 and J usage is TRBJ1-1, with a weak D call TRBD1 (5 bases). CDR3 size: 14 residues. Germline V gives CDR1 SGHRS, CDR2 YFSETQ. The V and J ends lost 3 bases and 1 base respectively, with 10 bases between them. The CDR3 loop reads CASSSPGQNTEAFF. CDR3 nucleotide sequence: TGCGCCAGCAGCTCCCCCGGACAGAACACTGAAGCTTTCTTT.

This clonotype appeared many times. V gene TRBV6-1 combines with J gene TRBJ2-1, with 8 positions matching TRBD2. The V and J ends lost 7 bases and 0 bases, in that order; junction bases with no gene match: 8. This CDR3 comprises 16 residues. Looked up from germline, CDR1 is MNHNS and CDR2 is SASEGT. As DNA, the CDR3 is TGTGCCAGCACGGCGACTAGCGTGAGCTCCTACAATGAGCAGTTCTTC. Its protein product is CASTATSVSSYNEQFF.

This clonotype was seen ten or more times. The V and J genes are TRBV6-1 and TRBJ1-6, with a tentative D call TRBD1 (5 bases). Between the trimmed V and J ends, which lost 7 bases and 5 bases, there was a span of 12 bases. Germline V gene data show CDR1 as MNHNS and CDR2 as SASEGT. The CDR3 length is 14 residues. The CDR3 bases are TGTGCCAGCACCCTCGGAGGGGATAATTCACCCCTCCACTTT. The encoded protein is CASTLGGDNSPLHF.

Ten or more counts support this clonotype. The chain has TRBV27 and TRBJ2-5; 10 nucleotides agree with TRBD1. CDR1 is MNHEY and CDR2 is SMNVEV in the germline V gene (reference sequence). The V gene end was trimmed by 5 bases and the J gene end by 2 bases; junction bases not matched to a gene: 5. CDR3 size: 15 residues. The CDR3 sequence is CASSPRGQGQETQYF. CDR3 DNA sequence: TGTGCCAGCAGTCCCAGGGGACAGGGGCAAGAGACCCAGTACTTC.

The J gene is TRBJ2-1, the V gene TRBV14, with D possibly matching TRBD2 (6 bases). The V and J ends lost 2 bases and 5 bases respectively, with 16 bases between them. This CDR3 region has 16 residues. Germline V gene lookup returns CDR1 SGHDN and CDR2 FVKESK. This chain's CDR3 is CASSQNHRDFDNEQFF. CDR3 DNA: TGTGCCAGCAGCCAAAACCACCGGGACTTCGACAATGAGCAGTTCTTC.

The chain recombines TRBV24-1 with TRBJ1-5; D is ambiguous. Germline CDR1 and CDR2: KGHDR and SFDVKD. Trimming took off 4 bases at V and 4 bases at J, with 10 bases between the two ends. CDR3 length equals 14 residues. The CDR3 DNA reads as TGTGCCACCAGTGAGCCGGTCGGAAATCAGCCCCAGCATTTT. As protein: CATSEPVGNQPQHF.

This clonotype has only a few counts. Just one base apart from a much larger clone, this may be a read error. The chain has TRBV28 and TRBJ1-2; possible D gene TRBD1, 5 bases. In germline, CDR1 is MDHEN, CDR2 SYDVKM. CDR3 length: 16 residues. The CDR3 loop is CTSSPMLGQGHYGYTF. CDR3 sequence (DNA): TGTACCAGCAGTCCCATGCTCGGGCAGGGACACTATGGCTACACCTTC.

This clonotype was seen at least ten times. CDR3 in amino acids: CASSSWAPGTHEAFF. In DNA form, the CDR3 reads TGTGCCAGCAGTAGCTGGGCCCCCGGGACACATGAAGCTTTCTTT. J is TRBJ1-1 and V is TRBV28, with a possible D match to TRBD1 (6 bases). CDR3 length equals 15 residues. The V end was cut by 5 bases, the J end by 7 bases, with 20 bases between. In germline, CDR1 is MDHEN, CDR2 SYDVKM.

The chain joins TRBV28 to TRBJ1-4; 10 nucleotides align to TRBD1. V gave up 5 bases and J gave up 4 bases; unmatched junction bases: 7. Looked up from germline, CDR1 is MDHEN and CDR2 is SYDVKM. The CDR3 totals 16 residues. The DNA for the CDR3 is TGTGCCAGCAGTCTGACAGGGGGCTGGGGTAATGAAAAACTGTTTTTT. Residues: CASSLTGGWGNEKLFF.

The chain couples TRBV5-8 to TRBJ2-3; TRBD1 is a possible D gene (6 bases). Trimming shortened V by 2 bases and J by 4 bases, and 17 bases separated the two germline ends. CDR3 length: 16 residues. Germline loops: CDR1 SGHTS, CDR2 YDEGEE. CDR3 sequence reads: CASSFGQTPGADTQYF. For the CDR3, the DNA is TGTGCCAGCAGCTTCGGACAGACCCCAGGCGCAGATACGCAGTATTTT.

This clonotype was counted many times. The CDR3 DNA is TGTGCCAGCAGGGCTGGCCTAGGGGCGGGAGATTTCGGTGAGCAGTTCTTC. Its protein product is CASRAGLGAGDFGEQFF. V gene TRBV28 combines with J gene TRBJ2-1, with TRBD2 matching 7 bases. CDR1 is MDHEN and CDR2 is SYDVKM in the germline V gene. The CDR3 loop spans 17 amino acids. The V gene end was trimmed by 6 bases and the J gene end by 9 bases; junction bases not matched to a gene: 20.